Each of the 14 T cell receptor beta chains below was sequenced from the same sample in a study of T cells after yellow fever vaccination. A single record per CDR3 protein comes from TCRdb applying MiXCR to the 5' RACE reads. The sample lists about 310,000 distinct CDR3 sequences; 3% to 4.5% were seen once. The sequences come from PBMCs, collected on the day of the yellow fever booster vaccination. Receptor source: a man between 18 and 35 years old who received the YFV17D yellow fever vaccine.

This clonotype was seen ten or more times. The rearrangement joins TRBV11-1 to TRBJ2-1, with a weak D call TRBD1 (5 bases). Trimming pared 3 bases from V and 8 bases from J, leaving 20 bases between. The CDR3 is 16 amino acids. CDR1 SGHAT and CDR2 FQDESV come from the germline V gene (reference sequence). The DNA for the CDR3 is TGTGCCAGCAGCTTTCACAGGAACATGCTTGTGTATGAGCAGTTCTTC. It encodes CASSFHRNMLVYEQFF.

This clonotype showed up just a few times. The chain employs TRBV9 and TRBJ1-2; D is ambiguous. The germline V and J ends were trimmed by 3 bases and 3 bases, with 12 bases remaining between them. Germline-derived CDR1 and CDR2 are SGDLS and YYNGEE. The CDR3 totals 14 residues. CDR3 amino acids: CASSGMGTYYGYTF. The DNA for the CDR3 is TGTGCCAGCAGCGGGATGGGTACCTACTATGGCTACACCTTC.

V usage is TRBV5-1 and J usage is TRBJ1-2; tentative D call: TRBD1 (5 bases). Between the trimmed V and J ends, which lost 4 bases and 3 bases, there was a span of 7 bases. CDR3 size: 12 residues. The V gene's germline CDR1 is SGHRS and CDR2 YFSETQ. The CDR3 DNA is TGCGCCAGCAGCCAGGGACACTATGGCTACACCTTC. Translated: CASSQGHYGYTF.

This clonotype was observed a handful of times. The gene calls are TRBV20-1 and TRBJ2-3, with 15 bases aligning to TRBD2. The CDR3 covers 19 residues. V dropped 2 bases and J dropped 0; count of bases not matched to a gene: 9. The germline CDR1 and CDR2 sequences are DFQATT and SNEGSKA (reference sequence). The CDR3 protein is CSARSTGTSGGTSTDTQYF. The CDR3 nucleotides read TGCAGTGCTAGATCCACCGGGACTAGCGGGGGGACGAGCACAGATACGCAGTATTTT.

This clonotype came up many times. This rearrangement joins TRBV20-1 to TRBJ2-7, with D perhaps TRBD2 (6 bases). The CDR3 runs to 13 residues. V shed 3 bases and J shed 1 base, with 10 bases lying between them. Germline values: CDR1 DFQATT, CDR2 SNEGSKA (reference sequence). CDR3 DNA: TGCAGTGCTAGGGACTACGAATCCTACGAGCAGTACTTC. It encodes CSARDYESYEQYF.

The V call is TRBV28, the J call TRBJ1-2; perhaps TRBD1 as D (6 bases). Germline V CDR1 and CDR2: MDHEN, SYDVKM. Trimming took off 5 bases at V and 3 bases at J, with 10 bases between the two ends. The CDR3 is 13 amino acids. CDR3 nucleotides: TGTGCCAGCAGTACCACAGGGTACTATGGCTACACCTTC. Its protein is CASSTTGYYGYTF.

The table lists this clonotype with a few counts. This sequence joins TRBV6-5 and TRBJ2-7, with 8 bases fitting TRBD1. The length of the CDR3 is 14 residues. The trim removed 6 bases at V and 2 bases at J, leaving 6 bases unmatched. Per the germline V gene, CDR1 is MNHEY and CDR2 is SVGAGI. The CDR3 region is CASRPDRAAYEQYF. CDR3 nucleotide sequence: TGTGCCAGCAGGCCGGACAGGGCTGCCTACGAGCAGTACTTC.

This clonotype was counted ten times or more. J is TRBJ1-1 and V is TRBV7-2; 9 bases fit TRBD1. Unmatched junction bases numbered 9, after V lost 0 bases and J lost 4 bases. Per germline, CDR1 SGHTA and CDR2 FQGNSA. The CDR3 extends over 17 amino acids. Written as DNA, the CDR3 is TGTGCCAGCAGCTTAGCATTTCAACAGGGGGCGGGCACTGAAGCTTTCTTT. This sequence encodes CASSLAFQQGAGTEAFF.

This clonotype was recorded at least ten times. This rearrangement joins TRBV7-9 to TRBJ2-7; D may be TRBD1 (6 bases). Germline V lookup: CDR1 SEHNR, CDR2 FQNEAQ (reference sequence). Trimming stripped 5 bases from V and 1 base from J, with 9 bases between. This CDR3 has 13 amino acids. The CDR3 DNA reads TGTGCCAGCAGCGGGACATGGTCCTACGAGCAGTACGTC. It is translated as CASSGTWSYEQYV.

Note on this clonotype: This may come from a read error, since a much larger clone is one base off. The CDR3 is CASSFAGFETQYF. The CDR3 region has the DNA TGCGCCAGCAGCTTCGCGGGGTTTGAGACCCAGTACTTC. V usage is TRBV5-1 and J usage is TRBJ2-5; the D gene is possibly TRBD2 (6 bases). CDR1 is SGHRS and CDR2 is YFSETQ in the germline V gene. The CDR3 totals 13 residues. Trimming pared 2 bases from V and 5 bases from J, leaving 10 bases between.

This rearrangement joins TRBV29-1 to TRBJ2-7; 7 nucleotides match TRBD1. Germline loops: CDR1 SQVTM, CDR2 ANQGSEA. The CDR3 has 12 amino acids. J gave up 6 bases and V 6 bases, and 8 bases lay outside the gene matches. CDR3 sequence: CSVGLSGGEQYV. The CDR3 nucleotides read TGCAGCGTCGGACTTTCAGGGGGCGAGCAGTACGTC.

In regard to this clonotype: This may come from a read error, since a much larger clone is one base off. The rearrangement links TRBV7-9 to TRBJ2-2; D is possibly TRBD1 (7 bases). The CDR3 covers 16 residues. Germline CDR1 and CDR2: SEHNR and FQNEAQ (reference sequence). CDR3 sequence: CASSLRDRDPSGGLFF. The CDR3 DNA reads as TGTGCCAGCAGCTTACGAGACAGGGACCCTTCCGGGGGGCTGTTTTTT.

The genes are TRBV19 and TRBJ2-1; D is possibly TRBD1 (6 bases). Trimming took 6 bases from V and 3 from J, leaving 15 bases between them. The germline V gene has CDR1 LNHDA and CDR2 SQIVND (reference sequence). The CDR3 sequence is 15 residues long. CDR3 sequence reads: CASSPPPQGYNEQFF. The DNA for the CDR3 is TGTGCCAGTAGCCCGCCCCCACAGGGCTACAATGAGCAGTTCTTC.

V is TRBV10-2 and J is TRBJ1-1; no firm D call. CDR1 and CDR2 (germline): WSHSY, SAAADI. The V and J ends lost 2 bases and 0 bases respectively, with 13 bases between them. The CDR3 is made up of 16 amino acids. The CDR3 region has the DNA TGCGCCAGCAGTGAGATAGGGCAGACTATGAACACTGAAGCTTTCTTT. Translation: CASSEIGQTMNTEAFF.